This TCR beta chain emerged from a study of shared clonotypes between healthy human individuals (dated by TCRdb to the early 2020s). The study in broad terms: Three men and two women, aged 18 to 49 years, made up the cohort. Per donor, leukapheresis produced somewhere between about 0.94 and 9.5 billion PBMCs. Blood TCR repertoires of five healthy adults were deeply sequenced to estimate repertoire size and the extent of clonotype sharing between individuals. To increase sequencing depth and limit assay-specific biases, different laboratories used diverse techniques to prepare libraries and sequence TCR repertoires. For each donor, three plates each were used for CD4 naive and CD4 memory, two plates were used for CD8 naive, and one plate was used for CD8 memory.

V and J are trimmed by 5 bases and 2 bases, and the gene matches miss 5 bases of the junction. Based on the germline V gene, the CDR1 and CDR2 sequences are SGHTA and FQGNSA. The CDR3 covers 16 residues, taking in both the cysteine and the phenylalanine. The read is trimmed to its CDR3 DNA, 48 bases read in frame from base 1. Overall study results and their limits: Across a handful of donors, roughly 5.1% of naive CD4, roughly 3.5% of naive CD8, 2.3% of memory CD4, and 0.4% of memory CD8 clonotypes were shared. Because the study included a small number of donors, the genetic and exposure-history diversity represented was limited. Sampling was restricted to blood, and TCR repertoires in tissue are likely to differ from TCR repertoires in blood. Compared with non-shared clonotypes, the clonotypes found in all four sorted-subset donors had higher generation probabilities. Even with the large sequencing depth, rarefaction of the sorted-subset datasets indicated that sequencing was incomplete. Based on pairwise subsampling, the degree of clonotype sharing among donors was expected to be affected by sequencing depth. Naive subsets generally had larger estimated clonotype richness than memory subsets.

TCR CDR3 regions were amplified from genomic DNA by multiplex PCR using the deep immunoSEQ assay. Genomic DNA extracted from each cell subset was distributed evenly over all wells of several immunoSEQ 96-well plates, and each plate served as one replicate. Each replicate PCR for sorted subsets received roughly 200 ng genomic DNA, equal to roughly 29,000 T cell genomes. The purified libraries were quantified using a Qubit 3.0 fluorometer, sized with a Bioanalyzer 2100, and then quantified again using the KAPA Library Quantification kit. A separate single-read 150-cycle Illumina NextSeq 550 flow cell was used to sequence each immunoSEQ 96-well plate. Under the source paper's analysis protocol: Because the immunoSEQ output included only junctional sequences and no quality scores, the filtering could not be the same as the filtering used for full-length reads. Sequences were annotated with PyIR, a Python wrapper for IgBLAST v1.9, using IMGT germline references to assign V/J genes and CDR3. Reads with weak V/J assignments (E-value above 1e-6), missing CDR3, stop codons, out-of-frame junctions, or ambiguous translated residues were removed. V3J clonotypes were defined as sequences sharing an identical inferred V gene, J gene, and CDR3 amino acid sequence. The percentage overlap between two repertoires was calculated by dividing the number of shared unique clonotypes by the size of the smaller repertoire. Repertoire richness was assessed with RTK rarefaction, the Chao1 estimator, and Recon v2.1 estimates of unobserved clonotypes. Generation probabilities for all TCRbeta clonotypes obtained by the gDNA method from a few donors were computed using OLGA. TCRdb re-hosts the immuneACCESS table, in-frame sequences only. Its copies lack some clones; in the studies checked, an unresolved V gene accounts for under half of them, and the cause for the rest is not known. V, J and clone size are taken as reported in that table, and D and trimming were inferred from the DNA itself. The sample table lists about 2.5 million clones, 92% of them with a count of one. The top ten clones comprise approximately 0.41% of the sample.

This clone was seen just once. The specificity of this receptor is unknown. Base qualities are not recorded, but no much larger clone differs from it by a single base. The donors were healthy, HIV-negative adults who had no recently reported acute infections or vaccinations. All donors were Caucasian adults living in Nashville, Tennessee, USA. Magnetic negative selection was used to enrich CD4+ T cells, after which naive cells were positively selected on CD45RA and the negative fraction became the memory subset. After blood collection by leukapheresis, PBMCs were isolated using Ficoll-Histopaque density gradient centrifugation and then cryopreserved in the vapor phase of liquid nitrogen. Analytical flow cytometry was used to check the purity and quantity of every magnetically sorted T cell population. Each sorted fraction had its genomic DNA isolated and then quantified by UV absorbance on a Nanodrop 2000c.

This TCR was sampled from a man between 18 and 29 years old in good health. Some clones in this sample may be carry-over from other donors' samples. The chain is encoded by TRBV7-2 joined to TRBJ2-3; 12 middle bases align to TRBD1. Sequenced: naive CD4+ T cells from PBMCs. The cell subset or site tag for this specimen amounts to: CD45RA+ positively selected. The CDR3 region: CASSRGTGGYTDTQYF. The nucleotide sequence reads TGTGCCAGCAGCCGAGGGACAGGGGGCTACACAGATACGCAGTATTTT.